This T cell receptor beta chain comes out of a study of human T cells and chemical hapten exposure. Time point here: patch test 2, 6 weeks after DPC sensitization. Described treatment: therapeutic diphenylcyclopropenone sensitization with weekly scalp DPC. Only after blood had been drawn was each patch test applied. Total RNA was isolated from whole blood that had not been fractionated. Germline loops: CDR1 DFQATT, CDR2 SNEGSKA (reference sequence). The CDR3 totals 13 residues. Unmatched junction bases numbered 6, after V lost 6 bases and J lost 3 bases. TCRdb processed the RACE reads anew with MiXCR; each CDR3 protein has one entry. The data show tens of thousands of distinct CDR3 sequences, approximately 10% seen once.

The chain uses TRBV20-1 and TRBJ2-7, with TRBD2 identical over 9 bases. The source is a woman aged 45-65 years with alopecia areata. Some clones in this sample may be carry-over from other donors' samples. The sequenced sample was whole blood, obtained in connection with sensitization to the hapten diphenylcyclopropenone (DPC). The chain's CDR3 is CSAHLAGSYEQYF. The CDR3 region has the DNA TGCAGTGCCCACCTAGCGGGAAGCTACGAGCAGTACTTC.